This is a list of T cell receptor beta chains from one sample in a study of early T cells in non-severe SARS-CoV-2 infection. TCRdb re-called the 5' RACE reads with MiXCR, one entry per CDR3 protein. This repertoire shows 85,000 to 95,000 distinct CDR3 sequences, 15% to 20% found once; its top ten account for approximately 5.1%. Source: whole blood, taken at baseline. These TCRs come from an adult who was a healthcare worker with PCR-confirmed SARS-CoV-2 infection or an uninfected control (not recorded which). Each CDR3 is given with its conserved first and last residue. The D gene is left open where the match is weak. Rows may omit the clone size; those that give it use once, few, many or a size class.

few,-,TRBJ2-3,TRBV4-1,TGCGCCAGCAGCCAAGCGGTCGGGTTTACAGATACGCAGTATTTT,CASSQAVGFTDTQYF
-,TRBD2,TRBJ2-1,TRBV20-1,TGCAGTGCTAGAAGGGCACTAGCGGACCAAGAGCAGTTCTTC,CSARRALADQEQFF
few,TRBD2,TRBJ2-1,TRBV27,TGTGCCAGCAGTTTTCTAGCGGGACCAAATGAGCAGTTCTTC,CASSFLAGPNEQFF
few,TRBD2,TRBJ2-3,TRBV27,TGTGCCAGCAGTTTAGTGGGAGGGACGATCCGGGATACGCAGTATTTT,CASSLVGGTIRDTQYF
few,TRBD1,TRBJ2-5,TRBV6-1,TGTGCCAGCAGTGAAGCAGGGGATTTGGACAGGCTCCAAGAGACCCAGTACTTC,CASSEAGDLDRLQETQYF
-,-,TRBJ2-3,TRBV27,TGTGCCAGCGGAACCCGACTAGGGAAGAGCACAGATACGCAGTATTTT,CASGTRLGKSTDTQYF
few,-,TRBJ2-2,TRBV6-2/TRBV6-3,TGTGCCAGCAGTTACACACAGCGGAACACCGGGGAGCTGTTTTTT,CASSYTQRNTGELFF
-,TRBD2,TRBJ2-7,TRBV9,TGTGCCAGCAGCCCTCGGGGACTAGCGGGAGTCCTCGAGCAGTACTTC,CASSPRGLAGVLEQYF
-,TRBD1,TRBJ2-7,TRBV9,TGTGCCAGCACCGCGGCTGGGACAGAACCCTACGAGCAGTACTTC,CASTAAGTEPYEQYF
-,-,TRBJ2-7,TRBV28,TGTGCCACCTCCAGGAACTACGAGCAGTACTTC,CATSRNYEQYF
once,-,TRBJ1-6,TRBV20-1,TGCAGTGCTTCCGGGACGGTTAGCTCCTATAATTCACCCCTCCACTTT,CSASGTVSSYNSPLHF
few,-,TRBJ1-5,TRBV12-3/TRBV12-4,TGTGCCAGCAGTTTTGCCGGGGGTCAGCCCCAGCATTTT,CASSFAGGQPQHF
few,TRBD1,TRBJ2-3,TRBV9,TGTGCCAGCAGCGTTGACAGGGGAGGAGATACGCAGTATTTT,CASSVDRGGDTQYF
few,TRBD2,TRBJ2-3,TRBV7-8,TGTGCCAGCAGCTCTCCCCCCACTAGCGGCAACACAGATACGCAGTATTTT,CASSSPPTSGNTDTQYF
-,-,TRBJ2-1,TRBV11-2,TGTGCCAGCAGCCCTCCGGTCGGGAGAGTCAATGAGCAGTTCTTC,CASSPPVGRVNEQFF
few,-,TRBJ1-3,TRBV28,TGTGCCAGCAGTTTAGCAGGGGCAAAGACCATATATTTT,CASSLAGAKTIYF
-,-,TRBJ1-1,TRBV18,TGTGCCAGCTCACCACCGTACAGGGCCGGCACTGAAGCTTTCTTT,CASSPPYRAGTEAFF
-,TRBD2,TRBJ2-5,TRBV9,TGTGCCAGCAGCGCCGGACTAGCGGAAGAGACCCAGTACTTC,CASSAGLAEETQYF
few,-,TRBJ1-6,TRBV7-9,TGTGCCAGCAGCTTAGGGGCAGATAATTCACCCCTCCACTTT,CASSLGADNSPLHF
-,TRBD2,TRBJ2-2,TRBV7-2,TGTGCCAGCAGCTTAACTAGCGGGGGTAACACCGGGGAGCTGTTTTTT,CASSLTSGGNTGELFF
few,-,TRBJ2-5,TRBV4-1,TGCGCCAGCAGCCAGCTTGAGACCCAGTACTTC,CASSQLETQYF
-,TRBD2,TRBJ2-2,TRBV9,TGTGCCAGCAGTAAGACTAGCCCTAGCGGGGAGCTGTTTTTT,CASSKTSPSGELFF
-,-,TRBJ2-7,TRBV28,TGTGCCAGCAGTTTGGATCTTGGCGAGCAGTACTTC,CASSLDLGEQYF
few,-,TRBJ2-1,TRBV11-2,TGTGCCAGCAGCTTAAACCCCGTGGAGCAGTTCTTC,CASSLNPVEQFF
-,TRBD2,TRBJ2-7,TRBV29-1,TGCAGCGTTGTAGGACTAGCGTCCTACGAGCAGTACTTC,CSVVGLASYEQYF
few,-,TRBJ2-5,TRBV12-3/TRBV12-4,TGTGCCAGCAGTTTACGGAGGGTGGAGACCCAGTACTTC,CASSLRRVETQYF
many,TRBD2,TRBJ2-7,TRBV20-1,TGCAGTGCTGGACTAGCGGGTAGCTCCTACGAGCAGTACTTC,CSAGLAGSSYEQYF
-,-,TRBJ2-5,TRBV20-1,TGCCAGGTCCAAGAGACCCAGTACTTC,CQVQETQYF
-,-,TRBJ1-6,TRBV4-1,TGCGCCAGCAGCCAAGTCCTATATTCACCCCTCCACTTT,CASSQVLYSPLHF
-,-,TRBJ1-5,TRBV5-1,TGCGCCAGCAGCTTGACGCAGGGCAATCAGCCCCAGCATTTT,CASSLTQGNQPQHF
many,-,TRBJ2-4,TRBV11-2,TGTGCCAGCAGCTTAGATTACGACAGAAACATTCAGTACTTC,CASSLDYDRNIQYF
few,TRBD1,TRBJ1-1,TRBV10-1,TGCGCCAGCACCCGGGACAGGGCGGGAACTGAAGCTTTCTTT,CASTRDRAGTEAFF
once,TRBD1,TRBJ1-2,TRBV10-3,TGTGCCATCAGTGTTGACAGGGGGCGAGGCGGCTACACCTTC,CAISVDRGRGGYTF
many,-,TRBJ2-5,TRBV9,TGTGCCAGCAGCGTAGAACAGGGAGAGACCCAGTACTTC,CASSVEQGETQYF
-,-,TRBJ2-1,TRBV29-1,TGCAGCAAGACAAACTACCAAAATGAGCAGTTCTTC,CSKTNYQNEQFF
few,-,TRBJ2-3,TRBV11-2,TGTGCCAGCAGCTTGCCCCGCGCAATCACAGATACGCAGTATTTT,CASSLPRAITDTQYF
-,-,TRBJ2-1,TRBV7-8,TGTGCCAGCAGCTTAGGGACCTACAATGAGCAGTTCTTC,CASSLGTYNEQFF
few,TRBD2,TRBJ2-1,TRBV5-1,TGCGCCAGCAGCTGGGCCGGGACTAGCCCATCCGCCAATGAGCAGTTCTTC,CASSWAGTSPSANEQFF
many,TRBD2,TRBJ2-5,TRBV28,TGTGCCAGCAGAATAGGGCTCGCGGGAGAAGTTGAAAAAGAGACCCAGTACTTC,CASRIGLAGEVEKETQYF
-,-,TRBJ2-1,TRBV20-1,TGCAGTGCAGACAGGAAGGGGAATGAGCAGTTCTTC,CSADRKGNEQFF
-,TRBD2,TRBJ2-1,TRBV18,TGTGCCAGCTCACCCTATAGCGGGAGGTACAATGAGCAGTTCTTC,CASSPYSGRYNEQFF
few,TRBD2,TRBJ2-7,TRBV3-1,TGTGCCAGCAGCCGTCAGCGGGAGCGGCTCGAGCAGTACTTC,CASSRQRERLEQYF
-,TRBD2,TRBJ2-5,TRBV20-1,TGCAGTGCTAGAGACCCAGCGGGAGGGAGAGAGACCCAGTACTTC,CSARDPAGGRETQYF
-,-,TRBJ2-3,TRBV9,TGTGCCAGCAGCGTAGGGACTTACACAGATACGCAGTATTTT,CASSVGTYTDTQYF
-,TRBD2,TRBJ2-1,TRBV7-2,TGTGCCAGCAGCCCTAGCGGGAGGGACAATGAGCAGTTCTTC,CASSPSGRDNEQFF
-,-,TRBJ2-7,TRBV12-3/TRBV12-4,TGTGCCAGCAGTTTAGTCGACGAGCAGTACTTC,CASSLVDEQYF
-,TRBD2,TRBJ2-5,TRBV9,TGTGCCAGCAGCGCCTTAGCGGGTTTAGAAGAGACCCAGTACTTC,CASSALAGLEETQYF
-,-,TRBJ2-2,TRBV24-1,TGTGCCACCAGTGATTTACCCGGGGAGCTGTTTTTT,CATSDLPGELFF
few,-,TRBJ2-5,TRBV7-6,TGTGCCAGCAGCTTAGGTGTAGCCCAAGAGACCCAGTACTTC,CASSLGVAQETQYF
-,TRBD1,TRBJ1-2,TRBV18,TGTGCCAGCTCATCACGAGATGGGACAGGCTATGGCTACACCTTC,CASSSRDGTGYGYTF
-,TRBD2,TRBJ2-5,TRBV7-6,TGTGCCAGCAGCTATCTAGCGGGAGAGACCCAGTACTTC,CASSYLAGETQYF
-,-,TRBJ2-4,TRBV10-3,TGTGCCACCAGGGACTTACTAAACATTCAGTACTTC,CATRDLLNIQYF
many,-,TRBJ2-6,TRBV12-3/TRBV12-4,TGTGCCAGCAGAGAGGTTGCCAACGTCCTGACTTTC,CASREVANVLTF
-,-,TRBJ2-7,TRBV6-2/TRBV6-3,TGTGCCAGCAGTGGACAGAACTACGAGCAGTACTTC,CASSGQNYEQYF
few,TRBD1,TRBJ2-5,TRBV9,TGTGCCAGCAGCTCCGACGGGACAGGGAGAGGGAGAGAGACCCAGTACTTC,CASSSDGTGRGRETQYF
few,TRBD2,TRBJ2-1,TRBV4-3,TGCGCCAGCAGCCACCTTCTCGGGGGCCCTACTAGCGGGAGGGTATACAATGAGCAGTTCTTC,CASSHLLGGPTSGRVYNEQFF
-,TRBD1,TRBJ2-3,TRBV12-3/TRBV12-4,TGTGCCAGCAGTTTAGAGGGACAGGGGAGGGCTACGCAGTATTTT,CASSLEGQGRATQYF